These T cell receptor beta chains were read from a single sample in a study of blood T cells in healthy people across ages. In TCRdb, the 5' RACE reads were re-called with MiXCR into one record per CDR3 protein. The sample consists of some 880,000 distinct CDR3 sequences, 36% of them appearing once. What was sequenced was blood. These receptors all stem from a man between 18 and 35 years old in good health. Each CDR3 is given with its conserved first and last residue. D genes are given only for firm matches. Size values are once, few and many counts, or a class for expanded clones, and some rows have none.

j_gene | d_gene | abundance | v_gene | CDR3aa | CDR3nt
TRBJ1-4 | TRBD1 | . | TRBV7-2 | CASSSDRANEKLFF | TGTGCCAGCAGCTCGGACAGGGCTAATGAAAAACTGTTTTTT
TRBJ1-1 | . | . | TRBV20-1 | CSARDGGGGHTEAFF | TGCAGTGCTAGAGATGGGGGCGGGGGGCACACTGAAGCTTTCTTT
TRBJ2-5 | TRBD1 | few | TRBV5-1 | CASSIQGRIEETQYF | TGCGCCAGCAGCATACAGGGGCGGATTGAGGAGACCCAGTACTTC
TRBJ1-1 | . | few | TRBV6-5 | CASSWSQGDTEAFF | TGTGCCAGCAGCTGGTCCCAGGGTGACACTGAAGCTTTCTTT
TRBJ2-5 | . | . | TRBV4-3 | CASSQARGPSINNNEQYF | TGCGCCAGCAGCCAAGCTAGAGGACCCTCAATTAATAACAATGAGCAGTACTTC
TRBJ2-3 | TRBD2 | few | TRBV29-1 | CSVEGLTSVSTDTQYF | TGCAGCGTTGAGGGCTTGACTAGCGTTAGCACAGATACGCAGTATTTT
TRBJ1-2 | TRBD1 | once | TRBV4-1 | CASSQITGGGYGYTF | TGCGCCAGCAGCCAAATTACAGGGGGCGGCTATGGCTACACCTTC
TRBJ1-4 | . | few | TRBV5-1 | CASSGGTADNEKLFF | TGCGCCAGCAGCGGTGGGACGGCCGATAATGAAAAACTGTTTTTT
TRBJ2-1 | . | few | TRBV12-3/TRBV12-4 | CASSIVGREQFF | TGTGCCAGCAGTATCGTAGGCAGGGAGCAGTTCTTC
TRBJ2-7 | . | many | TRBV12-3/TRBV12-4 | CASSGQREQYF | TGTGCCAGCAGTGGACAGAGGGAGCAGTACTTC
TRBJ2-1 | TRBD2 | . | TRBV19 | CATHSGTERDNEQFF | TGTGCCACTCACAGCGGGACTGAAAGGGACAATGAGCAGTTCTTC
TRBJ1-2 | . | . | TRBV12-3/TRBV12-4 | CASGERARYNYGYTF | TGTGCCAGCGGAGAACGGGCCAGATATAACTATGGCTACACCTTC
TRBJ2-5 | TRBD2 | few | TRBV12-3/TRBV12-4 | CASSFEAGGQETQYF | TGTGCCAGCAGTTTCGAGGCGGGGGGCCAAGAGACCCAGTACTTC
TRBJ1-2 | TRBD1 | few | TRBV3-1 | CASSQMTGAGDYGYTF | TGTGCCAGCAGCCAAATGACAGGGGCCGGGGACTATGGCTACACCTTC
TRBJ2-3 | TRBD2 | few | TRBV20-1 | CSAITSDDTQYF | TGCAGTGCTATTACTAGCGATGATACGCAGTATTTT
TRBJ1-6 | . | . | TRBV15 | CATSRRARVDNSPLHF | TGTGCCACCAGCAGAAGGGCGAGGGTGGATAATTCACCCCTCCACTTT
TRBJ2-3 | TRBD2 | few | TRBV20-1 | CSARSGGLTDTQYF | TGCAGTGCTCGCAGCGGGGGACTCACAGATACGCAGTATTTT
TRBJ2-1 | TRBD2 | . | TRBV5-1 | CASAGVSSYNEQFF | TGCGCCAGCGCGGGGGTTAGCTCCTACAATGAGCAGTTCTTC
TRBJ2-3 | . | few | TRBV4-2 | CASSQERQTFSPGTDTQYF | TGTGCCAGCAGCCAAGAACGTCAAACCTTCTCTCCGGGCACAGATACGCAGTATTTT
TRBJ2-1 | TRBD2 | once | TRBV3-1 | CASSQEMTSGGRWEQFF | TGTGCCAGCAGCCAAGAAATGACTAGCGGGGGGCGGTGGGAGCAGTTCTTC
TRBJ1-2 | . | few | TRBV25-1 | CASSESPTGDYGYTF | TGTGCCAGCAGTGAATCCCCAACTGGGGACTATGGCTACACCTTC
TRBJ2-1 | TRBD2 | few | TRBV20-1 | CSAIPYLSGGASNEQFF | TGCAGTGCCATTCCATACCTTAGCGGGGGGGCTAGTAATGAGCAGTTCTTC
TRBJ1-6 | . | . | TRBV4-1 | CASSQGVMSNNSPLHF | TGCGCCAGCAGCCAAGGAGTCATGTCGAATAATTCACCCCTCCACTTT
TRBJ2-3 | TRBD1 | . | TRBV5-1 | CASSLRTGGATTVQGYTQYF | TGCGCCAGCAGCCTCCGAACAGGGGGCGCGACGACGGTCCAAGGGTATACGCAGTATTTT
TRBJ2-3 | TRBD1 | . | TRBV27 | CASSPPGQGYTDTQYF | TGTGCCAGCAGTCCGCCAGGACAGGGATACACAGATACGCAGTATTTT
TRBJ1-2 | . | . | TRBV30 | CAFKTGVGYGYTF | TGTGCCTTTAAGACGGGAGTCGGCTATGGCTACACCTTC
TRBJ1-1 | . | few | TRBV6-5 | CASGLGAEAFF | TGTGCCAGTGGTCTGGGCGCTGAAGCTTTCTTT